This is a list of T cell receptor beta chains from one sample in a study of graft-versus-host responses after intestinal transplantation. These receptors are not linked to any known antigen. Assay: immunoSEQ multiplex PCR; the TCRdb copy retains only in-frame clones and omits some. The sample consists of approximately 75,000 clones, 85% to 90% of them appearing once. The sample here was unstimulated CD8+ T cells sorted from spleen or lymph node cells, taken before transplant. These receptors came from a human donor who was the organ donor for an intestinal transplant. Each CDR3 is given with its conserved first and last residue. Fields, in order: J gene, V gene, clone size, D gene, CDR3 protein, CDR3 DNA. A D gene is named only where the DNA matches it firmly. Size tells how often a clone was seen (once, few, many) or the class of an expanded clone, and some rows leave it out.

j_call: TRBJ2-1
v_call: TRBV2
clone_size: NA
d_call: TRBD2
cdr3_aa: CASSLAGGSNEQFF
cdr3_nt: TGTGCCAGCAGTCTAGCGGGGGGGAGCAATGAGCAGTTCTTC

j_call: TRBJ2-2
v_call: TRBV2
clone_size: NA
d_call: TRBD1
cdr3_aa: CASSGSRDSITGELFF
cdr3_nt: TGTGCCAGCAGTGGTTCCCGGGACAGTATTACCGGGGAGCTGTTTTTT

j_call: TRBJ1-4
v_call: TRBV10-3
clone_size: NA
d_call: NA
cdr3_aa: CAISESGGEKLFF
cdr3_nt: TGTGCCATCAGTGAGTCGGGGGGTGAAAAACTGTTTTTT

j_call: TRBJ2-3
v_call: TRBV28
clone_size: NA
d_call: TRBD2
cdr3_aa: CAGGKRGFTDTQYF
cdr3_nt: TGTGCCGGGGGAAAGCGGGGGTTCACAGATACGCAGTATTTT

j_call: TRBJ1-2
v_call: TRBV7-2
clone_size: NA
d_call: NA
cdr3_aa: CASSFLLANYGYTF
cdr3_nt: TGTGCCAGCAGCTTCCTCTTAGCTAACTATGGCTACACCTTC

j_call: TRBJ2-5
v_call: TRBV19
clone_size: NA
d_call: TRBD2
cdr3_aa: CASSGGLGETQYF
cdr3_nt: TGTGCCAGTAGTGGGGGACTAGGCGAGACCCAGTACTTC

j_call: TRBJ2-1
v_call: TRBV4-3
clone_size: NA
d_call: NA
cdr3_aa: CASSQVVALSYNEQFF
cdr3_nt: TGCGCCAGCAGCCAAGTAGTAGCCCTCTCCTACAATGAGCAGTTCTTC

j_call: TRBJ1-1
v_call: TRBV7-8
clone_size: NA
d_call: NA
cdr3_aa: CASARPDRGNTEAFF
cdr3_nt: TGTGCCAGCGCTAGGCCGGACAGAGGAAACACTGAAGCTTTCTTT

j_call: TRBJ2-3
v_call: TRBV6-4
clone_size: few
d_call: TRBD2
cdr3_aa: CASSKVAGSLDTQYF
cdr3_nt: TGTGCCAGCAGTAAAGTAGCGGGGTCTTTGGATACGCAGTATTTT

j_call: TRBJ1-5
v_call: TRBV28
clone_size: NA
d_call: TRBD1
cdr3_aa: CASSRQGVNQPQHF
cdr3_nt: TGTGCCAGCAGTCGACAGGGGGTCAATCAGCCCCAGCATTTT

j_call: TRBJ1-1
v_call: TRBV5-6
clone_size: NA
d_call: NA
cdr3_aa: CASSLYGGTGAAFF
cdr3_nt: TGTGCCAGCAGCTTGTATGGGGGGACGGGTGCAGCTTTCTTT

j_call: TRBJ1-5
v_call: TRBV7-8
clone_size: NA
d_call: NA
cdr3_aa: CASSYLRNQPQHF
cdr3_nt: TGTGCCAGCAGCTACCTACGCAATCAGCCCCAGCATTTT

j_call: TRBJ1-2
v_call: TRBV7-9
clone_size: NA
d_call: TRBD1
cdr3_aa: CASSLGDRPGYTF
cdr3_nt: TGTGCCAGCAGCTTGGGGGACAGGCCTGGCTACACCTTC